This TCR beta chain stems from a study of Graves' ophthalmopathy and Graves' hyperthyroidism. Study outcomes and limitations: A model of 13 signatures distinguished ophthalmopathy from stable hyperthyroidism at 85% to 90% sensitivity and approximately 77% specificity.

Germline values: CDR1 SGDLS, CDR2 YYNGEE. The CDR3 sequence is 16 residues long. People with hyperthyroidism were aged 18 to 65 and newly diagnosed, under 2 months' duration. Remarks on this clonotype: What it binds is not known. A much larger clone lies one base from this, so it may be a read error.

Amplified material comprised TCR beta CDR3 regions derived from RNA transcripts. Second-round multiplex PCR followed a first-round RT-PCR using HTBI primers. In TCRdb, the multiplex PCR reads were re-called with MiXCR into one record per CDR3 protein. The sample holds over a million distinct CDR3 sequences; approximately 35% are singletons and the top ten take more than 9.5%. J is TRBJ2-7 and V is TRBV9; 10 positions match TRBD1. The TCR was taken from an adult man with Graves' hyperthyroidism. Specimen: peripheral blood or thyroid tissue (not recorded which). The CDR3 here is CASSGPGTGASYGQYF. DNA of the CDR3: TGTGCCAGCAGCGGACCTGGGACAGGGGCTTCCTACGGGCAGTACTTC.